This TCR beta chain was captured in a study of cytomegalovirus exposure and HLA in healthy donors. At the time of sampling, donors were nominally healthy, though unrecorded immune exposures were likely. Primers included in the PCR were 60 Vbeta and 13 Jbeta primers. Original handling: Per a later analysis, the number of unique TCR beta chains was around 80 million, of which some 9.9 million were shared. Sequencing was performed with immunoSEQ multiplex PCR; in TCRdb, only in-frame clones are kept and a portion is missing. That table furnishes V, J and clone size, whereas the DNA furnished D and trimming. The sample shows more than 95,000 clones, roughly 80% of them seen only once. This clone was observed once. The CDR3 sequence is 14 residues long. Germline V gene lookup returns CDR1 SGHTA and CDR2 FQGNSA. Trimming shortened V by 8 bases and J by 5 bases, and 18 bases separated the two germline ends.

The sequenced material came from PBMCs. The sequence came from a man aged 18 to 35 in good health and CMV-seropositive. The chain has TRBV7-2 and TRBJ1-1; D gene uncertain. The CDR3 region is CASSPSGFGTEAFF. CDR3 nucleotide sequence: TGTGCCAGCTCCCCAAGCGGCTTCGGGACTGAAGCTTTCTTT. Together with reference TRBV7-2 and TRBJ1-1, the CDR3 gives the full variable domain: GAGVSQSPSNKVTEKGKDVELRCDPISGHTALYWYRQSLGQGLEFLIYFQGNSAPDKSGLPSDRFSAERTGGSVSTLTIQRTQQEDSAVYLCASSPSGFGTEAFFGQGTRLTVV.